This T cell receptor beta chain was identified during a study of a mutant IDH1 vaccine in newly diagnosed glioma. Study at large: Previous care, which was radiotherapy, temozolomide, or both, most often involved both.

General study results and limits: Researchers report vaccine-induced immune responses in more than 90% of patients. It seemed that pseudoprogression was not linked to changes in the top peripheral T cell clonotypes.

There are 16 residues in the CDR3. Germline V gene data show CDR1 as PRHDT and CDR2 as FYEKMQ (reference sequence). Trimming shortened V by 4 bases and J by 4 bases, and 16 bases separated the two germline ends. Produced via immunoSEQ multiplex PCR; TCRdb's table is partial and in-frame only. The sample has 31,000 or so clones, about 78% seen once. About this clone itself: Its matching antigen is unknown.

The time point was: week 11, during vaccination. The vaccine gave 300 ug of a 20-mer mutant IDH1 peptide subcutaneously per dose. The donors' diagnosis was new WHO grade 3 or 4 astrocytoma that was IDH1-mutant and ATRX-lost. The sequencing here drew on PBMCs, taken from a glioma patient whose treatment included an IDH1 peptide vaccine. The receptor was isolated from a man under 40 with glioma. This chain connects TRBV13 to TRBJ2-2; D remains ambiguous. CDR3 sequence (DNA): TGTGCCAGCAGCTCAAGGCCCTGGCAATCCACCGGGGAGCTGTTTTTT. Amino acid sequence: CASSSRPWQSTGELFF.